This TCR beta chain appears in the sequencing data of a study of cytomegalovirus exposure and HLA in healthy donors. Study-wide results and limits: Overall, approximately 150 TCR beta chains were annotated as cytomegalovirus-associated. Later genetic work tied a missense DCLRE1C variant to beta-chain V and J trimming.

Concerning this clone itself: What it binds is unknown.

Germline V gene lookup returns CDR1 SGHTA and CDR2 FQGNSA. This CDR3 is 15 amino acids long. Primers: 60 Vbeta forward and 13 Jbeta reverse. Data came from immunoSEQ multiplex PCR; TCRdb stores just in-frame clones and leaves some out. The data hold about 120,000 clones, with 60% to 85% observed a single time. The sequenced material came from PBMCs. This receptor was obtained from a female donor in good health and CMV-seronegative. This sequence joins TRBV7-2 and TRBJ2-5; 10 bases are a match to TRBD1. Gene TRBJ2-7 matches the end of the DNA better, so the J call may be wrong. The CDR3 bases are TGTGCCAGCAGCACACGCCGGGACAGGGGTTACGAGCAGTACTTC. This codes for CASSTRRDRGYEQYF.